This T cell receptor (beta chain) was sequenced for a study of T cells after yellow fever vaccination (dated by TCRdb to between 2018 and 2020). Context from the whole study: Libraries from fractions with low cell numbers were prepared with the SMART-Seq v4 Ultra Low Input RNA kit. Two healthy male donors made up the cohort, one aged 18 to 30 years and the other aged 30 to 40 years. To follow T-cell clones before and after primary and booster YFV17D yellow fever vaccination, bulk TCR alpha and beta repertoires were sequenced over time. Blood was drawn at multiple timepoints before and after primary and secondary immunization, with bulk PBMC replicates and cell subsets isolated.

Sequencing relied on an Illumina NovaSeq 6000. Synthesis of TCR cDNA relied on 5'RACE template switching, a step that introduced a universal primer site along with unique molecular identifiers. cDNA synthesis was primed from both the TCR alpha and TCR beta constant segments. Libraries were amplified in two PCR steps, with sample barcodes and sequencing adapters added in the second step. Sequencing of libraries was performed on Illumina HiSeq 2500 (2x100 bp) or NovaSeq (2x150 bp). Under the source paper's analysis protocol: Reads were demultiplexed and collapsed into UMI consensus sequences with MIGEC, and V(D)J alignment was performed with MiXCR. Clonotypes responding to the vaccine were identified with edgeR on replicate PBMC samples, with the criteria of FDR below 0.01 and a log2 fold change above 5 up to day 15. Each bulk clonotype was labeled CD4 or CD8 based on which sequenced repertoire, CD4 or CD8, contained the clonotype at higher abundance. The raw public data were reprocessed by TCRdb itself: fastp quality trimming at Q25, MiXCR clonotype calling, in-frame beta chains only. For every CDR3 protein sequence, its rows merge into one entry that carries the most common genes and DNA. TCRdb, rather than the study authors, made the V and J calls. This sample holds some 300,000 distinct CDR3 sequences; 8.5% to 10% were observed only once. The leading ten clones occupy 3% to 3.5% of the sample.

Study-level results and caveats: Computational filtering was required because FACS-sorted repertoires could contain abundant contaminating clonotypes from the bulk population. Most clones expanded after primary vaccination were re-detected after the booster (approximately 95% of CD4 and 88% of CD8), suggesting broad memory maintenance. A small fraction of clonotypes showed up in both the CD4 and CD8 compartments, probably as a result of convergent recombination. Compared with the primary T-cell response, the secondary T-cell response was faster but weaker, reaching its peak on day 5 rather than on day 15. Because only a couple of donors were included in the study, the extent to which the findings can be generalized is limited.

This clonotype came up many times. Its antigen is currently not known. The record has no base qualities; no much larger clone is one base away. The treatment or condition label here, explained by the study, means: live attenuated yellow fever vaccine strain. A standard Ficoll-Paque protocol was used to isolate PBMCs from peripheral blood. Dynabeads CD4 and CD8 positive selection kits were used to isolate the CD4 and CD8 T-cell fractions. TriZol was used to extract RNA from bulk PBMCs, from CD4 and CD8 fractions, and from dextramer-positive and dextramer-negative fractions. The CDR3 numbers 15 residues from cysteine through phenylalanine. Of all the DNA, just the CDR3 is kept, 45 bases in frame from base 1. CDR1 and CDR2 are drawn from the germline V gene: MNHEY, SVGEGT. The germline ends are 13 bases apart after V is trimmed by 2 bases and J by 5 bases.

This TCR came from a man between 18 and 29 years old who received the YFV17D yellow fever vaccine. Sequenced here: CD4+ T cells sorted from PBMCs, sampled 5 days after the yellow fever booster vaccination. Recombination joined TRBV6-2 or TRBV6-3 with TRBJ1-5, with an unclear D gene assignment. The nucleotide sequence is given as TGTGCCAGCAGTTACGACACGGGAAGCGATCAGCCCCAGCATTTT. This codes for CASSYDTGSDQPQHF.